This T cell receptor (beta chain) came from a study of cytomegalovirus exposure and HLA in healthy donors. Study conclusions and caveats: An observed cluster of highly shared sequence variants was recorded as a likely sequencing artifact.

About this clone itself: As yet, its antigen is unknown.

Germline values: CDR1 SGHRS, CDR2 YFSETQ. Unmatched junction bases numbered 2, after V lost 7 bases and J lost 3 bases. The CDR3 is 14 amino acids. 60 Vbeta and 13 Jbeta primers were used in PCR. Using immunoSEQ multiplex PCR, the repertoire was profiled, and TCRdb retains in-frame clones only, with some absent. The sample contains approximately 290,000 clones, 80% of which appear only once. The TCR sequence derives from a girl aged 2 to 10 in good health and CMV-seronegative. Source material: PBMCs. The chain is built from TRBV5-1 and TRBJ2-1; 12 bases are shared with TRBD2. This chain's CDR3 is CASGLAGSYNEQFF. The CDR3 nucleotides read TGCGCCAGCGGACTAGCGGGGAGCTACAATGAGCAGTTCTTC.